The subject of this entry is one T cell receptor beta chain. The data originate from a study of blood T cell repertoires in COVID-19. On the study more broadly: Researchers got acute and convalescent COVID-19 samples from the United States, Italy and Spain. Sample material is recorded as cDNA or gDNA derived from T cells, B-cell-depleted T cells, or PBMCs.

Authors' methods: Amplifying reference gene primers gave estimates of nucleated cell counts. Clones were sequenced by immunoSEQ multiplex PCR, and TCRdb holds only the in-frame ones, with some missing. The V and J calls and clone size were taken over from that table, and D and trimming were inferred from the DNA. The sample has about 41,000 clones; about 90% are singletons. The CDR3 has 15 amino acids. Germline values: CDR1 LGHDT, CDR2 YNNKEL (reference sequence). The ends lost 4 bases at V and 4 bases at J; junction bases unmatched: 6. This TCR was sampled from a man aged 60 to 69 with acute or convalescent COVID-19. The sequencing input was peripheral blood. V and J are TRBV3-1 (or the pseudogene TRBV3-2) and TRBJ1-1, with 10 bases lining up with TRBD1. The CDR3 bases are TGTGCCAGCAGCCTCAGACAGGGGGCGATCACTGAAGCTTTCTTT. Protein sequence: CASSLRQGAITEAFF.